This TCR beta chain was profiled in a study of OX40 agonist ivuxolimab in advanced cancers. The study in broad terms: Ivuxolimab, which targeted the costimulatory receptor OX40 (CD134), was an agonistic, fully human IgG2 monoclonal antibody. Intravenous ivuxolimab was administered to patients every 2 weeks at six dose levels: 0.01, 0.1, 0.3, 1.5, 3 and 10 mg/kg. Of the roughly 54 patients in dose escalation, around 20 had hepatocellular carcinoma, some 15 had melanoma, 9 had renal cell carcinoma and 9 had head and neck cancer. In the dose-escalation cohort, more than 75% of patients were male, and the mean age was approximately 60 years, with a range of roughly 23 to 85. Prior anti-PD-1, anti-PD-L1 or anti-CTLA-4 therapy was permitted, and 35% to 40% of dose-escalation patients had received checkpoint inhibitors. Partial responses occurred in three dose-escalation patients: two with cutaneous melanoma and one with hepatocellular carcinoma. Peripheral TCRbeta sequencing aimed to test whether ivuxolimab altered TCR sequence diversity and caused clonal T-cell expansion. The paper covers the monotherapy dose-escalation part of the phase I ivuxolimab trial, which included N of about 50 patients.

The full study reports these points: Low levels of normalized T-cell clonal expansion were also seen in some patients who did not respond. At doses of 0.1 to 3.0 mg/kg, clonal expansion of both CD4+ and CD8+ blood T cells was observed from baseline to week 6. After ivuxolimab, expanded clones were on average more numerous among CD8+ T cells than among CD4+ T cells. Partial responders in the 0.1-3.0 mg/kg groups had among the lowest normalized peripheral clonal expansion, especially among CD8+ T cells. Which antigens the clonally expanded peripheral T cells were specific for was not determined.

Genomic DNA was isolated from the sorted cells so that the TCRbeta CDR3 region could be sequenced. The immunoSEQ Assay was used to sequence the TCRbeta CDR3 regions. The table was pulled from immuneACCESS by TCRdb, which kept in-frame rearrangements only. Such tables lose some clones; where checked, under half of the loss comes from unresolved V genes, and the rest has no known cause. This sample lists tens of thousands of clones; nearly 95% were detected once. About 6.4% of the sample comes from the top ten. The CDR3 spans 12 residues, from the cysteine through the phenylalanine. Here the CDR3 DNA is all that survives: 36 bases in frame from base 1. CDR1 and CDR2 (MNHEY, SMNVEV) derive from the germline V gene (reference sequence). The trim is 5 bases for V and 4 bases for J, with a gap of 3 bases between the germline ends. A word on this clone: The antigen this receptor binds is unknown. The sample holds no much larger clone one base away, and base qualities are not on file.

The trial excluded patients who had a history of autoimmune disease or were on systemic immunosuppression. In every dose cohort, peripheral blood was drawn for TCR sequencing at baseline, cycle 4 day 1, and cycle 7 day 1. The samples were drawn from a first-in-human, open-label, multicenter phase I dose-escalation trial of ivuxolimab. The trial enrolled adults with locally advanced or metastatic head and neck squamous cell, hepatocellular, melanoma or renal cell carcinoma. Before TCR sequencing, CD4+ T cells and CD8+ T cells were sorted from peripheral blood as separate populations. The receptor chain draws on TRBV27 and TRBJ1-6; there is no confident call for the D gene. Sequencing was performed on CD4+ or CD8+ T cells sorted from blood, taken in a trial of the OX40 agonist ivuxolimab. This receptor was identified in an adult with an advanced solid tumor such as melanoma, head and neck, liver or kidney cancer. CDR3 region: CASSPYNSPLHF. The base sequence is TGTGCCAGCAGTCCGTATAATTCACCCCTCCACTTT.